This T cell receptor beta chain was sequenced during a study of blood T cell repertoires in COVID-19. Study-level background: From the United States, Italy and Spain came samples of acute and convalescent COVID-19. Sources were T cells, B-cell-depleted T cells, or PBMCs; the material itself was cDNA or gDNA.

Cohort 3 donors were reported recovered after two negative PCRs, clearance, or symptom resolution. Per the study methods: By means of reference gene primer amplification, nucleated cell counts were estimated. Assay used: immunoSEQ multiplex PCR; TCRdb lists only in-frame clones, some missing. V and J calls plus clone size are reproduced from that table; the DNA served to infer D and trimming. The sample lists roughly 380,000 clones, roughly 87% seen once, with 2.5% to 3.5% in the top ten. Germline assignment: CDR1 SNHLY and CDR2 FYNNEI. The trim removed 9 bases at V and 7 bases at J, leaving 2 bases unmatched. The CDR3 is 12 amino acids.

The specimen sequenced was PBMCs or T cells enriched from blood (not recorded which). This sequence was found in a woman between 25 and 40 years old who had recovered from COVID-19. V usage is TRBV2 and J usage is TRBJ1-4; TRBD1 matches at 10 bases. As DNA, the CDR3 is TGTGCCAGTGGGGACAGGGGTGAAAAACTGTTTTTT. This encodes CASGDRGEKLFF.